These 2 T cell receptor beta chains were sequenced from one sample in a study of CD8+ T cells in alopecia areata. Reverse transcribed after extraction, RNA yielded cDNA as the sequencing template. This table comes from immunoSEQ multiplex PCR, and its TCRdb copy is limited to in-frame clones, with some not included. The profile covers roughly 260,000 clones, none occurring a single time. Sorting used CD4, CD8alpha, NKG2D, NKG2ACE and other markers on pooled cutaneous lymph node cells. Sequenced input: CD4+ T cells sorted from a lymph node. Receptor source: a C3H/HeJ mouse with alopecia areata. The mouse line has the MHC haplotype H2-k.

Details on this clone: All gene names here are mouse names. The read finishes 4 residues shy of the CDR3 end, and the germline J gene is used to complete it. The chain carries TRBV29 and TRBJ2-2; 8 positions agree with TRBD1. The CDR3 has 15 residues. Germline CDR1 reads MSHET; CDR2 reads SYDVDS. V shed 4 bases and J 3 bases; nucleotides not matched to a gene: 4. The CDR3: CASSSRGRDTGQLYF. The sequenced CDR3 bases are TGTGCTAGCAGTTCCAGGGGGCGCGACACCGGG.

This clone was seen a few times. Gene names and germline refer to mouse. The missing CDR3 end, 4 residues past where the read stops, is filled in from the germline J gene. This sample includes further DNA sequences coding for the same CDR3. The genes are TRBV13-1 and TRBJ2-4; TRBD1 agrees at 7 bases. Germline values: CDR1 NSHNY, CDR2 SYGAGN. The CDR3 length is 13 residues. CDR3 DNA, as far as it was read: TGTGCCAGCAGTGGGGACAGAAAAAAC. It codes for CASSGDRKN. From start to end, the CDR3 is CASSGDRKNTLYF.